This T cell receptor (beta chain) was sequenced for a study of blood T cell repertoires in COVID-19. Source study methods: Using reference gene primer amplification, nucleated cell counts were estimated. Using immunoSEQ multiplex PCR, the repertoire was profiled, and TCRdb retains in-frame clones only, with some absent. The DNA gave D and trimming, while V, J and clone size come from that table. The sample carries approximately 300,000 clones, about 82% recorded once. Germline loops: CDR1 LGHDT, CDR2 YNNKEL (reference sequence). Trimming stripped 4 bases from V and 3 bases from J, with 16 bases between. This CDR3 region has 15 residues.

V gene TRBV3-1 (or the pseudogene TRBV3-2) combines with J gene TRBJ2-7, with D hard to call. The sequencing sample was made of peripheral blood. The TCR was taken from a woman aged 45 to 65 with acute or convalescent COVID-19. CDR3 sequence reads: CASSPGSLRNYEQYF. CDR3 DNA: TGTGCCAGCAGCCCCGGAAGTTTGAGGAACTACGAGCAGTACTTC.